Listed here are 30 T cell receptor beta chains from one sample, sequenced in a study of cytomegalovirus exposure and HLA in healthy donors (TCRdb year 2017). Libraries were made using the immunoSEQ multiplex PCR assay. The table comes from immuneACCESS by way of TCRdb, which keeps in-frame sequences with V and J called. Part of the clones is missing from these tables; in studies checked, under half for an unresolved V gene and the rest for unknown reasons. In all, the sample holds 150,000 to 200,000 clones, and 85% of those were seen once. The top ten clonotypes cover 15% to 20% of the sample. Input material: PBMCs. Receptors originate from a man in his late teens or twenties in good health and CMV-seropositive.

The genes are TRBV13 and TRBJ1-1; 8 bases are a match to TRBD1. The CDR3 has 16 amino acids. V was clipped by 0 bases and J by 4 bases; unmatched bases: 7. CDR1 and CDR2 from the germline V gene are PRHDT and FYEKMQ (reference sequence). CDR3 bases: TGTGCCAGCAGCTTAGGGGGCAGGGGGCTGAGCACTGAAGCTTTCTTT. This sequence encodes CASSLGGRGLSTEAFF.

Only a few counts were recorded for this clone. The chain employs TRBV2 and TRBJ2-2; TRBD1 agrees at 9 bases. The CDR3 is 15 residues long. Trimming cost V 5 bases and J 5 bases; bases outside gene matches: 6. CDR1 SNHLY and CDR2 FYNNEI come from the germline V gene. The CDR3 protein is CASSTGTGWTGELFF. The CDR3 nucleotides are TGTGCCAGCAGTACCGGGACAGGGTGGACCGGGGAGCTGTTTTTT.

The chain couples TRBV29-1 to TRBJ1-4, with TRBD1 matching 8 bases. The CDR3 is made up of 13 amino acids. J was trimmed by 10 bases and V by 7 bases; bases with no gene match: 11. Germline V lookup: CDR1 SQVTM, CDR2 ANQGSEA. CDR3 residues: CSGGSGQGGKLFF. Written as DNA, the CDR3 is TGCAGCGGAGGGAGCGGACAGGGAGGAAAACTGTTTTTT.

V is TRBV7-9 and J is TRBJ2-1, with 8 positions matching TRBD2. The CDR3 is 17 amino acids. V lost 7 bases, J lost 0 bases, and 11 bases stayed unmatched. Germline V gene data show CDR1 as SEHNR and CDR2 as FQNEAQ (reference sequence). CDR3 region: CASTRRSLAGSYNEQFF. DNA of the CDR3: TGTGCCAGCACCCGAAGATCCCTAGCGGGCTCCTACAATGAGCAGTTCTTC.

The chain joins TRBV30 to TRBJ2-7; 8 bases align to TRBD1. V shed 8 bases and J 6 bases; nucleotides not matched to a gene: 9. This CDR3 is 12 amino acids long. Germline V lookup: CDR1 GTSNPN, CDR2 SVGIG (reference sequence). CDR3 amino acids: CAGQGARSEQYF. The CDR3 bases are TGTGCCGGGCAGGGGGCGCGGTCCGAGCAGTACTTC.

V and J are TRBV27 and TRBJ2-3; 8 positions agree with TRBD2. Germline V gene sequence: CDR1 MNHEY, CDR2 SMNVEV (reference sequence). This CDR3 has 16 amino acids. V lost 3 bases and J lost 9; bases outside the gene matches: 14. The CDR3 reads CASSFEGTRRGGTQYF. The CDR3, as DNA: TGTGCCAGCAGTTTCGAGGGGACTAGGAGGGGAGGGACGCAGTATTTT.

The chain couples TRBV6-5 to TRBJ1-4; D is uncertain. This CDR3 comprises 14 residues. V dropped 5 bases and J dropped 4 bases, with 11 bases sitting between them. The germline V gene encodes CDR1 MNHEY and CDR2 SVGAGI. The CDR3 spells CASSESGLNEKLFF. In nucleotides, the CDR3 is TGTGCCAGCAGTGAATCGGGTCTTAATGAAAAACTGTTTTTT.

V and J are TRBV6-1 and TRBJ1-1; 7 bases match TRBD1. CDR1 is MNHNS, CDR2 SASEGT, per germline. V was clipped by 5 bases and J by 4 bases; unmatched bases: 7. This CDR3 is built from 14 residues. The CDR3 is CASSFTGAGTEAFF. The CDR3 nucleotides are TGTGCCAGCAGTTTTACAGGGGCTGGCACTGAAGCTTTCTTT.

V and J are TRBV19 and TRBJ2-7; 8 nucleotides line up with TRBD1. V shed 6 bases and J 2 bases; nucleotides not matched to a gene: 3. Germline-derived CDR1 and CDR2 are LNHDA and SQIVND (reference sequence). This CDR3 is built from 13 residues. CDR3 loop: CASSPTGAYEQYF. DNA of the CDR3: TGTGCCAGTAGCCCGACAGGGGCCTACGAGCAGTACTTC.

The V gene is TRBV7-2, the J gene TRBJ2-5; 9 bases are shared with TRBD1. With 2 bases clipped from V and 2 bases from J, the junction kept 3 bases outside the gene matches. The CDR3 consists of 15 residues. Germline CDR1 SGHTA, CDR2 FQGNSA. In DNA form, the CDR3 reads TGTGCCAGCAGCTTACTGGACAGGGGTCAAGAGACCCAGTACTTC. Translated: CASSLLDRGQETQYF.

CDR3 sequence (DNA): TGTGCCAGCAGCCCAACGGGACTAGCTCCCGGGGAGCTGTTTTTT. This gives the protein CASSPTGLAPGELFF. The chain couples TRBV7-9 to TRBJ2-2; 9 nucleotides match TRBD2. The CDR3 contains 15 residues. The germline CDR1 and CDR2 sequences are SEHNR and FQNEAQ (reference sequence). J lost 6 bases, V lost 5 bases, and 7 bases had no gene match.

V gene TRBV29-1 combines with J gene TRBJ1-1; tentatively, D is TRBD1 (6 bases). From germline, CDR1 is SQVTM and CDR2 ANQGSEA. The length of the CDR3 is 13 residues. V gave up 4 bases and J gave up 0 bases, with 9 bases separating them. The CDR3, as DNA: TGCAGCGTTGGAGGGGACATGAACACTGAAGCTTTCTTT. Translating gives CSVGGDMNTEAFF.

The chain has TRBV5-6 and TRBJ2-6, with TRBD1 matching 9 bases. Germline V CDR1 and CDR2: SGHDT, YYEEEE. This CDR3 comprises 18 residues. After removal of 3 bases from V and 4 bases from J, the junction contained 11 bases not matched to a gene. This chain's CDR3 is CASSSAPGQGIGANVLTF. Written as DNA, the CDR3 is TGTGCCAGCAGCTCGGCTCCGGGACAGGGAATCGGGGCCAACGTCCTGACTTTC.

CDR3 region: CSASYSTNTF. The DNA for the CDR3 is TGCAGTGCTAGTTATAGTACGAACACCTTC. This sequence joins TRBV20-1 and TRBJ1-2; no firm D call. Germline V gives CDR1 DFQATT, CDR2 SNEGSKA (reference sequence). The CDR3 covers 10 residues. With 3 bases removed from V and 12 bases from J, the gap between germline ends came to 11 bases.

The rearrangement uses TRBV6-6 and TRBJ2-7, with TRBD2 identical over 11 bases. This CDR3 is built from 15 residues. V lost 6 bases to trimming and J lost 3 bases; unmatched junction nucleotides: 7. CDR1 is MNHNY and CDR2 is SVGAGI in the germline V gene (reference sequence). The CDR3 nucleotides are TGTGCCAGCAGGATACTAGCGGGGGACTTCTACGAGCAGTACTTC. Residues: CASRILAGDFYEQYF.

This chain joins TRBV5-1 and TRBJ2-7; D may be TRBD1 (6 bases). V was pared by 0 bases and J by 3 bases, with 10 bases between. CDR1 and CDR2 from the germline V gene are SGHRS and YFSETQ. This CDR3 is built from 14 residues. The CDR3: CASSLGQADYEQYF. CDR3 bases: TGCGCCAGCAGCTTGGGACAGGCTGACTACGAGCAGTACTTC.

This clone was seen more than once but under ten times. CDR3 protein: CASSIQGAKGYTF. The CDR3 DNA reads TGTGCCAGTAGTATCCAGGGGGCCAAAGGCTACACCTTC. This chain connects TRBV19 to TRBJ1-2, with TRBD1 matching 8 bases. Germline V CDR1 and CDR2: LNHDA, SQIVND (reference sequence). The CDR3 totals 13 residues. Losses at the gene ends were 3 bases for V and 8 bases for J; bases not matched to a gene: 5.

The chain couples TRBV30 to TRBJ2-3; D is perhaps TRBD2 (6 bases). The CDR3 length is 13 residues. V was trimmed by 5 bases and J by 0 bases, leaving 9 bases between them. Germline CDR1 is GTSNPN and CDR2 is SVGIG (reference sequence). The CDR3 DNA sequence: TGTGCCTGGCGGGGGACTAGCACAGATACGCAGTATTTT. Translated: CAWRGTSTDTQYF.

The V call is TRBV6-1, the J call TRBJ1-2, with TRBD1 as a possible D gene (5 bases). Germline CDR1 MNHNS, CDR2 SASEGT. This CDR3 is built from 15 residues. V lost 4 bases and J lost 7, with 19 bases in between. The CDR3 protein is CASSAHRLGGIGYTF. The DNA for the CDR3 is TGTGCCAGCAGTGCCCACCGGTTGGGGGGTATTGGCTACACCTTC.

The genes are TRBV28 and TRBJ2-1; 14 bases fit TRBD2. Germline V gene sequence: CDR1 MDHEN, CDR2 SYDVKM. V shed 1 base and J 8 bases; nucleotides not matched to a gene: 4. The CDR3 has 16 amino acids. The chain's CDR3 is CASSLSGTSGSHEQFF. CDR3 sequence (DNA): TGTGCCAGCAGTTTATCCGGGACTAGCGGGAGCCATGAGCAGTTCTTC.

This clone has a single count. This rearrangement joins TRBV29-1 to TRBJ2-7; D possibly corresponds to TRBD2 (5 bases). With 5 bases removed from V and 3 bases from J, the gap between germline ends came to 17 bases. CDR3 size: 14 residues. Germline V lookup: CDR1 SQVTM, CDR2 ANQGSEA. DNA for the CDR3: TGCAGCGTTCCCGCCGGGCCCGGGGACTACGAGCAGTACTTC. The encoded protein is CSVPAGPGDYEQYF.

This chain uses TRBV28 with TRBJ2-1; 9 positions agree with TRBD1. The germline CDR1 and CDR2 sequences are MDHEN and SYDVKM. This CDR3 has 14 amino acids. V dropped 9 bases and J dropped 2; count of bases not matched to a gene: 5. CDR3 coding DNA: TGTGCCAGTGCCACAGGGGGCGCCTACAATGAGCAGTTCTTC. Protein: CASATGGAYNEQFF.

The chain employs TRBV2 and TRBJ2-7, with D possibly matching TRBD1 (5 bases). The CDR3 extends over 13 amino acids. Trimming cost V 11 bases and J 6 bases, with 20 bases left between them. The V gene's germline CDR1 is SNHLY and CDR2 FYNNEI. As DNA, the CDR3 is TGTGCCTCGAAGGGGTCCAGGTTAGGCGAGCAGTACTTC. Translated: CASKGSRLGEQYF.

The CDR3 region is CASSTQENTEAFF. In DNA form, the CDR3 reads TGTGCCAGCAGCACACAGGAGAACACTGAAGCTTTCTTT. V is TRBV7-3 and J is TRBJ1-1; perhaps TRBD1 as D (5 bases). V lost 5 bases, J lost 1 base, and 8 bases lay in between. CDR1 is SGHTA, CDR2 FQGTGA, per germline. The CDR3 is 13 amino acids.

The chain uses TRBV27 and TRBJ2-7; D remains ambiguous. The V gene lost 5 bases and the J gene lost 0 bases, with 8 bases spanning the gap. This CDR3 comprises 13 residues. The V gene's germline CDR1 is MNHEY and CDR2 SMNVEV (reference sequence). The CDR3 DNA follows: TGTGCCAGCAGTCCACAGACCTCCTACGAGCAGTACTTC. This codes for CASSPQTSYEQYF.

The chain couples TRBV9 to TRBJ2-7; 12 bases map to TRBD2. The CDR3 consists of 16 residues. Germline V gene lookup returns CDR1 SGDLS and CDR2 YYNGEE. The V and J ends lost 0 bases and 4 bases, in that order; junction bases with no gene match: 5. In DNA form, the CDR3 reads TGTGCCAGCAGCGTAGGCCGGACTAGCGGGACGTACGAGCAGTACTTC. It yields the protein CASSVGRTSGTYEQYF.

The chain couples TRBV7-5 to TRBJ1-5; the table assigns TRBD1, which was not confirmed against the DNA. TRBV7-5 has pseudogene status. This CDR3 has 14 residues. The CDR3 protein is CAEQGRVGNQPQHF. The CDR3 bases are TGTGCTGAACAGGGCCGAGTTGGCAATCAGCCCCAGCATTTT.

V usage is TRBV7-9 and J usage is TRBJ2-2; 9 bases line up with TRBD1. This CDR3 spans 14 amino acids. V lost 5 bases, J lost 7 bases, and 5 bases stayed unmatched. Looked up from germline, CDR1 is SEHNR and CDR2 is FQNEAQ (reference sequence). For the CDR3, the DNA is TGTGCCAGCAGCCTGGGACAGGGTAGCGGGGAGCTGTTTTTT. It specifies CASSLGQGSGELFF.

This chain joins TRBV11-2 and TRBJ2-5; no firm D call. The CDR3 length is 12 residues. Germline assignment: CDR1 SGHAT and CDR2 FQNNGV. The V end lost 5 bases, the J end lost 5 bases, and 9 bases lay between the germline ends. This chain's CDR3 is CASSRPTETQYF. The CDR3 nucleotides are TGTGCCAGCAGCCGCCCTACGGAGACCCAGTACTTC.

The V and J genes are TRBV7-9 and TRBJ2-7, with TRBD2 matching 10 bases. V lost 5 bases and J lost 4; bases outside the gene matches: 8. CDR3 length: 15 residues. CDR1 and CDR2 from the germline V gene are SEHNR and FQNEAQ (reference sequence). For the CDR3, the DNA is TGTGCCAGCAGCCGACTAGCGGGTGACAAGTACGAGCAGTACTTC. Its translation: CASSRLAGDKYEQYF.